These 26 T cell receptor beta chains were all obtained from the same sample, sequenced in a study of cytomegalovirus exposure and HLA in healthy donors. PCR was performed using 60 Vbeta and 13 Jbeta primers. Clones were read by immunoSEQ multiplex PCR, and TCRdb kept only the in-frame ones, dropping some. This table holds approximately 150,000 clones, roughly 78% found once. The specimen sequenced was PBMCs. The receptors derive from a woman aged 45-65 years in good health and CMV-seropositive.

This clone was picked up a small number of times. The chain carries TRBV19 and TRBJ2-3; TRBD2 might be the D (6 bases). Germline V lookup: CDR1 LNHDA, CDR2 SQIVND (reference sequence). This CDR3 comprises 16 residues. V was shortened by 4 bases and J by 0 bases, with 14 bases between the two germline ends. The CDR3 reads CASSSKRDSSTDTQYF. CDR3 sequence (DNA): TGTGCCAGTAGTAGTAAGAGGGACTCTAGCACAGATACGCAGTATTTT.

V is TRBV7-9 and J is TRBJ1-6; 10 bases align to TRBD1. J lost 7 bases, V lost 5 bases, and 5 bases had no gene match. CDR1 is SEHNR, CDR2 FQNEAQ, per germline (reference sequence). This CDR3 spans 15 amino acids. In nucleotides, the CDR3 is TGTGCCAGCAGCCAGACAGGGGGCGGGAATTCACCCCTCCACTTT. Residues: CASSQTGGGNSPLHF.

The V call is TRBV5-8, the J call TRBJ1-1; D remains ambiguous. Germline-derived CDR1 and CDR2 are SGHTS and YDEGEE. This CDR3 has 13 amino acids. V was pared by 0 bases and J by 5 bases, with 8 bases between. The CDR3 here is CASSLEGRTEAFF. Here the CDR3 DNA reads TGTGCCAGCAGCTTGGAAGGGAGGACTGAAGCTTTCTTT. Variable domain in full (rest from reference TRBV5-8 and TRBJ1-1): EAGVTQSPTHLIKTRGQQATLRCSPISGHTSVYWYQQALGLGLQFLLWYDEGEERNRGNFPPRFSGRQFPNYSSELNVNALELEDSALYLCASSLEGRTEAFFGQGTRLTVV.

V usage is TRBV5-6 and J usage is TRBJ1-3, with a possible D match to TRBD1 (6 bases). Germline V gene lookup returns CDR1 SGHDT and CDR2 YYEEEE. Trimming took 4 bases from V and 9 from J, leaving 23 bases between them. This CDR3 is built from 16 residues. The CDR3 region is CASSVTVGGAIGTIYF. CDR3 nucleotides: TGTGCCAGCAGCGTTACGGTCGGGGGGGCTATTGGCACCATATATTTT.

The gene calls are TRBV2 and TRBJ2-7; D not certain. The CDR3 loop spans 15 amino acids. Looked up from germline, CDR1 is SNHLY and CDR2 is FYNNEI. V was cut by 0 bases and J by 0 bases, with 9 bases left in between. The CDR3 DNA is TGTGCCAGCAGTGAAGCTCAAACTGGCTCCTACGAGCAGTACTTC. As protein: CASSEAQTGSYEQYF.

The chain recombines TRBV7-3 with TRBJ2-1; 7 bases agree with TRBD2. Germline assignment: CDR1 SGHTA and CDR2 FQGTGA. The CDR3 has 16 amino acids. V was pared by 8 bases and J by 10 bases, with 20 bases of the junction left unmatched. In nucleotides, the CDR3 is TGTGCCAGCTCGAACAGAGCGGGGACTGCCCCTACCGAGCAGTTCTTC. It specifies CASSNRAGTAPTEQFF.

The CDR3 protein is CASSAPSVIYEQYF. The CDR3 DNA follows: TGTGCCAGCAGCGCACCTTCGGTCATATACGAGCAGTACTTC. V is TRBV5-6 and J is TRBJ2-7, with D unresolved. V was pared by 4 bases and J by 4 bases, with 15 bases between. The CDR3 extends over 14 amino acids. Germline V CDR1 and CDR2: SGHDT, YYEEEE.

The chain uses TRBV19 and TRBJ1-1; D possibly corresponds to TRBD1 (5 bases). The ends were cut back, 4 bases at V and 1 base at J, with 10 bases in the middle. The CDR3 is 14 residues long. The germline V gene has CDR1 LNHDA and CDR2 SQIVND (reference sequence). The CDR3 reads CASSTRGQNTEAFF. CDR3 nucleotides: TGTGCCAGTAGTACCCGAGGACAGAACACTGAAGCTTTCTTT.

The rearrangement links TRBV27 to TRBJ1-2; 8 bases fit TRBD1. CDR1 is MNHEY, CDR2 SMNVEV, per germline (reference sequence). This CDR3 is 14 amino acids long. V lost 8 bases and J lost 7; bases outside the gene matches: 12. The CDR3 region is CASRRLGQGGGYTF. The CDR3 DNA reads as TGTGCCAGCCGACGACTCGGACAGGGAGGTGGCTACACCTTC.

The chain uses TRBV15 and TRBJ1-1; perhaps TRBD1 as D (5 bases). The CDR3 has 13 amino acids. Trimming removed 2 bases at V and 6 bases at J, with 10 bases between. Per the germline V gene, CDR1 is LNHNV and CDR2 is YYDKDF (reference sequence). The CDR3 region is CATSRQGRAEAFF. In DNA, the CDR3 is TGTGCCACCAGCAGACAGGGCCGGGCTGAAGCTTTCTTT.

This clone was seen once. V is TRBV5-3 and J is TRBJ1-2; 8 nucleotides agree with TRBD1. TRBV5-3 is placed among ORFs of uncertain function. CDR3 length: 14 amino acids. Trimming cost V 4 bases and J 4 bases; bases outside gene matches: 6. CDR3 DNA: TGTGCCAGAAGCCCTGGACAGGGCCTCTATGGCTACACCTTC. Protein sequence: CARSPGQGLYGYTF.

The V gene is TRBV15, the J gene TRBJ1-1, with D hard to call. The CDR3 covers 12 residues. Germline V lookup: CDR1 LNHNV, CDR2 YYDKDF (reference sequence). V dropped 0 bases and J dropped 7 bases, with 6 bases sitting between them. The CDR3, as DNA: TGTGCCACCAGCAGAGACGGGATTGAAGCTTTCTTT. Translated, it gives CATSRDGIEAFF.

The chain joins TRBV30 to TRBJ2-1, with D perhaps TRBD1 (5 bases). V was shortened by 2 bases and J by 13 bases, with 15 bases between the two germline ends. The germline V gene encodes CDR1 GTSNPN and CDR2 SVGIG (reference sequence). The CDR3 is 12 residues long. The CDR3 reads CAWSPGRGKQFF. Written as DNA, the CDR3 is TGTGCCTGGAGTCCGGGTAGGGGAAAACAGTTCTTC.

The chain joins TRBV5-4 to TRBJ2-5, with 8 bases matching TRBD2. There are 15 residues in the CDR3. V lost 0 bases and J lost 1; bases outside the gene matches: 2. Germline loops: CDR1 SGHNT, CDR2 YYREEE (reference sequence). CDR3 nucleotides: TGTGCCAGCAGCTTGGTCGCGGGGGGCCAAGAGACCCAGTACTTC. Its translation: CASSLVAGGQETQYF. The whole variable domain, filled in from reference TRBV5-4 and TRBJ2-5, reads ETGVTQSPTHLIKTRGQQVTLRCSSQSGHNTVSWYQQALGQGPQFIFQYYREEENGRGNFPPRFSGLQFPNYSSELNVNALELDDSALYLCASSLVAGGQETQYFGPGTRLLVL.

The V call is TRBV5-1, the J call TRBJ1-5; TRBD1 aligns across 7 bases. Germline V gene data show CDR1 as SGHRS and CDR2 as YFSETQ. The CDR3 is 15 residues long. The junction had 4 bases not matched to a gene; V was cut back by 1 base and J by 3 bases. This CDR3 reads CASSLWGQSNQPQHF. DNA of the CDR3: TGCGCCAGCAGCTTGTGGGGACAGTCCAATCAGCCCCAGCATTTT.

The chain has TRBV6-1 and TRBJ2-3; 8 nucleotides agree with TRBD2. With 3 bases clipped from V and 1 base from J, the junction kept 6 bases outside the gene matches. Germline V gives CDR1 MNHNS, CDR2 SASEGT. The CDR3 runs to 16 residues. CDR3: CASSDAPSGRTDTQYF. DNA for the CDR3: TGTGCCAGCAGTGACGCACCTAGCGGGCGCACAGATACGCAGTATTTT.

This rearrangement joins TRBV7-8 to TRBJ1-1, with D perhaps matching TRBD1 (5 bases). The germline V gene encodes CDR1 SGHVS and CDR2 FQNEAQ. The CDR3 extends over 14 amino acids. V was clipped by 2 bases and J by 0 bases, with 7 bases between them. Here the CDR3 DNA reads TGTGCCAGCAGCTTACCAGGGATGAACACTGAAGCTTTCTTT. Its protein product is CASSLPGMNTEAFF.

The chain combines TRBV5-1 with TRBJ1-2, with a possible D match to TRBD1 (5 bases). The germline V gene encodes CDR1 SGHRS and CDR2 YFSETQ. The CDR3 runs 15 residues. V was cut by 5 bases and J by 2 bases, with 16 bases left in between. As DNA, the CDR3 is TGCGCCAGCAGAGGTGTCGGGGGTCCCAACTATGGCTACACCTTC. Amino acids: CASRGVGGPNYGYTF.

In its sample, this clone was seen a few times. V usage is TRBV10-1 and J usage is TRBJ1-1; possibly TRBD1 for D (6 bases). Germline assignment: CDR1 WNHNN and CDR2 SYGVQD (reference sequence). The CDR3 contains 14 residues. Trimming shortened V by 8 bases and J by 4 bases, and 17 bases separated the two germline ends. Here the CDR3 reads CASYNYRDVTEAFF. CDR3 nucleotide sequence: TGCGCCAGCTATAACTACAGGGATGTCACTGAAGCTTTCTTT.

This chain's CDR3 is CASGQELYGYTF. CDR3 nucleotides: TGTGCCAGTGGACAGGAACTCTATGGCTACACCTTC. The J gene is TRBJ1-2, the V gene TRBV19, with TRBD1 matching 7 bases. Germline V gives CDR1 LNHDA, CDR2 SQIVND (reference sequence). The CDR3 runs to 12 residues. Trimming at V came to 8 bases and at J to 4 bases, leaving 4 bases not matched to a gene.

This clone was observed a few times. This rearrangement joins TRBV29-1 to TRBJ1-5, with D possibly matching TRBD1 (5 bases). Germline-derived CDR1 and CDR2 are SQVTM and ANQGSEA. V was clipped by 3 bases and J by 7 bases, with 13 bases between them. This CDR3 is built from 13 residues. CDR3 region: CSVEGGRGQPQHF. The CDR3 DNA is TGCAGCGTTGAGGGTGGGAGGGGACAGCCCCAGCATTTT.

The rearrangement links TRBV11-3 to TRBJ2-1, with 8 bases that match TRBD1. V gave up 3 bases and J gave up 1 base; unmatched junction bases: 2. CDR3 length: 15 residues. CDR1 and CDR2 from the germline V gene are SGHNT and YENEEA. The CDR3: CASSFTGGSYNEQFF. The CDR3 DNA follows: TGTGCCAGCAGCTTTACAGGGGGGTCCTACAATGAGCAGTTCTTC.

CDR3 in DNA: TGTGCCAGCAGCCAGGGGAGGGCGGAGGGTGAAAAACTGTTTTTT. Its protein product is CASSQGRAEGEKLFF. The chain uses TRBV4-2 and TRBJ1-4; no reliable D call. The germline gives CDR1 LGHNA, CDR2 YNFKEQ. Trimming left V 3 bases short and J 7 bases short, with 15 bases between. This CDR3 has 15 amino acids.

V gene TRBV19 combines with J gene TRBJ1-2; TRBD1 might be the D (5 bases). The CDR3 has 13 residues. Trimming left V 4 bases short and J 4 bases short, with 10 bases between. Germline V gene lookup returns CDR1 LNHDA and CDR2 SQIVND (reference sequence). The CDR3 region is CASSRFDSYGYTF. CDR3 DNA: TGTGCCAGTAGTAGATTTGACAGCTATGGCTACACCTTC. Combining the CDR3 with reference TRBV19 and TRBJ1-2 gives the whole variable domain DGGITQSPKYLFRKEGQNVTLSCEQNLNHDAMYWYRQDPGQGLRLIYYSQIVNDFQKGDIAEGYSVSREKKESFPLTVTSAQKNPTAFYLCASSRFDSYGYTFGSGTRLTVV.

This clone turned up a few times. The chain links TRBV6-1 to TRBJ1-3; D gene uncertain. The CDR3 is made up of 15 amino acids. Trimming left V 5 bases short and J 0 bases short, with 11 bases between. Germline CDR1 MNHNS, CDR2 SASEGT. For the CDR3, the DNA is TGTGCCAGCAGTCCATCAGGTACCTCTGGAAACACCATATATTTT. It encodes CASSPSGTSGNTIYF.

Note on this clone: Compared with germline, one end of the junction differs, possibly owing to a read error. The rearrangement joins TRBV7-7 to TRBJ2-5; 7 nucleotides line up with TRBD1. Per the germline V gene, CDR1 is SSHAT and CDR2 is FNYEAQ (reference sequence). This CDR3 has 13 amino acids. As DNA, the CDR3 is TGTGCTAGCAGCCCTCGACAGGGTGGGACCCAGTACTTC. Translating gives CASSPRQGGTQYF.